This T cell receptor (beta chain) derives from a study of blood T cell repertoires in COVID-19. Study information: Acute and convalescent COVID-19 samples came from the United States, Italy and Spain.

A single count supports this clone. Original methodology: Amplified reference gene primers provided the basis for estimating nucleated cell counts. TCRdb's table, derived via immunoSEQ multiplex PCR, lists solely in-frame clones and lacks some. For V, J and clone size, that table is used; D and trimming come from the DNA. The profile shows 200,000 to 250,000 clones, 85% to 90% of them singletons. Adults between about 18 and 89 years of age took part from about two dozen US areas. Categorization into cohorts depended on clinical history that participants reported. Sequenced material: PBMCs or T cells enriched from blood (not recorded which). The sequence was obtained from a woman between 18 and 29 years old in a cohort exposed to, infected with or recovered from COVID-19 (not recorded which).

For the CDR3, the DNA is TGCGCCAGCAGCCCCTTAGCTGTTATCACAGATACGCAGTATTTT. Its translation is CASSPLAVITDTQYF. This chain joins TRBV5-1 and TRBJ2-3; D gene ambiguous. Germline V gene data show CDR1 as SGHRS and CDR2 as YFSETQ. The length of the CDR3 is 15 residues. V was trimmed by 4 bases and J by 2 bases, leaving 14 bases between them.